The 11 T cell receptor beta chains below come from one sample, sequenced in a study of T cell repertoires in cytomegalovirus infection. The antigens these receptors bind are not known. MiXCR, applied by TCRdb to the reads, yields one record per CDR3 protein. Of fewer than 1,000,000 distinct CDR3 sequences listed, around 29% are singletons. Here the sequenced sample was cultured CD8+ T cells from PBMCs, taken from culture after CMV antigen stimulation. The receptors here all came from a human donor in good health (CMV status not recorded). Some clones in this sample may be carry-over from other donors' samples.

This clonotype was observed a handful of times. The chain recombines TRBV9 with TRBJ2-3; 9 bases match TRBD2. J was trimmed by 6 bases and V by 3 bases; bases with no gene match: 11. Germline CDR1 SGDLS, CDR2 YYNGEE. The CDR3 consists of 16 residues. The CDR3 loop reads CASSGGTSFPVDTQYF. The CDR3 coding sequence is TGTGCCAGCAGCGGTGGGACTAGCTTCCCAGTCGATACGCAGTATTTT.

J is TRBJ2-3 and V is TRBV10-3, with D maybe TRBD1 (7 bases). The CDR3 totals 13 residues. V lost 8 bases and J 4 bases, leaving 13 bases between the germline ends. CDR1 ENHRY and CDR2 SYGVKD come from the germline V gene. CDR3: CAILGGGADTQYF. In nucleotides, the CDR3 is TGTGCCATCCTCGGAGGGGGCGCAGATACGCAGTATTTT.

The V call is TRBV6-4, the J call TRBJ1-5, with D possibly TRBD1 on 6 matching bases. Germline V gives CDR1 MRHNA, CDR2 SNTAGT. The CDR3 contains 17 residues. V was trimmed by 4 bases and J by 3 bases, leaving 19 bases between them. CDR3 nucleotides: TGTGCCAGCAGTGGAAGGCGGGGGACACGAACCAATCAGCCCCAGCATTTT. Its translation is CASSGRRGTRTNQPQHF.

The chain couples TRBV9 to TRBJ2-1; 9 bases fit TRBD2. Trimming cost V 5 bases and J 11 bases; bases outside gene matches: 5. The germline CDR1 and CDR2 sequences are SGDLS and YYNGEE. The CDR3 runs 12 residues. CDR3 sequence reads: CASRTSGDKQFF. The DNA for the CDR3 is TGTGCCAGCAGGACTAGCGGAGACAAGCAGTTCTTC. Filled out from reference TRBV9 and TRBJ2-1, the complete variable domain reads DSGVTQTPKHLITATGQRVTLRCSPRSGDLSVYWYQQSLDQGLQFLIQYYNGEERAKGNILERFSAQQFPDLHSELNLSSLELGDSALYFCASRTSGDKQFFGPGTRLTVL.

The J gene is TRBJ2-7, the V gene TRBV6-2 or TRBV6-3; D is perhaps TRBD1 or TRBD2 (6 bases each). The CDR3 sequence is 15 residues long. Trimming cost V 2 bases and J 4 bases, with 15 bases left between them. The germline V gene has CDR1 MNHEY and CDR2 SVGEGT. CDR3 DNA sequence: TGTGCCAGCAGTTACGGGGATAGCGGACAGTACGAGCAGTACGTC. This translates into CASSYGDSGQYEQYV.

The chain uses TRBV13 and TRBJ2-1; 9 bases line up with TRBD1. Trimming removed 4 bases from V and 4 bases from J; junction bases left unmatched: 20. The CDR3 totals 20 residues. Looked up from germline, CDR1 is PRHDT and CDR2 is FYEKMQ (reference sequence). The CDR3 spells CASSSGTGSISIKSYNEQFF. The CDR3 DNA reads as TGTGCCAGCAGCTCTGGGACAGGGTCGATCAGCATTAAGTCATACAATGAGCAGTTCTTC.

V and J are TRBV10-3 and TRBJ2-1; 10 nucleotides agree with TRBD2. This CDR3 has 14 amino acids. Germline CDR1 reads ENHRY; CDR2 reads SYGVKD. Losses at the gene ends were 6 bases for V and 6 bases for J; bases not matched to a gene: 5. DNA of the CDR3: TGTGCCATCAGCTCGGCTAGCGGGGGCAATGAGCAGTTCTTC. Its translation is CAISSASGGNEQFF.

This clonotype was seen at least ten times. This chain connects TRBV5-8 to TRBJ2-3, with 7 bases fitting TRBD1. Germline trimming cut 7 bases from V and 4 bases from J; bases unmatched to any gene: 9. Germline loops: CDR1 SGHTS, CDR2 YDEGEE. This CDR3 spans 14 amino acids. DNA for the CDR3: TGTGCCAGCCTTGGGACAGTGAGGGCAGATACGCAGTATTTT. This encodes CASLGTVRADTQYF.

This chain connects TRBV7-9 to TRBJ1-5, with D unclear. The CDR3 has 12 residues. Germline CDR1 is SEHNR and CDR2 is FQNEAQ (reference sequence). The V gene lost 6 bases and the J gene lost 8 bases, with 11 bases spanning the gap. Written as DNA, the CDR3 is TGTGCCAGCAGATACGACGGCGAGCCCCAGCATTTT. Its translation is CASRYDGEPQHF.

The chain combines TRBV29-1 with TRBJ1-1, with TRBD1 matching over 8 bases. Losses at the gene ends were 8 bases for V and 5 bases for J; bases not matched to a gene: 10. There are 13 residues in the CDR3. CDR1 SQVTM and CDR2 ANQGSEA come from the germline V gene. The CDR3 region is CSTYRGGGTEAFF. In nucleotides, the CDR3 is TGCAGCACTTACAGGGGGGGTGGGACTGAAGCTTTCTTT. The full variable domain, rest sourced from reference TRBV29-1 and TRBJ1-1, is SAVISQKPSRDICQRGTSLTIQCQVDSQVTMMFWYRQQPGQSLTLIATANQGSEATYESGFVIDKFPISRPNLTFSTLTVSNMSPEDSSIYLCSTYRGGGTEAFFGQGTRLTVV.

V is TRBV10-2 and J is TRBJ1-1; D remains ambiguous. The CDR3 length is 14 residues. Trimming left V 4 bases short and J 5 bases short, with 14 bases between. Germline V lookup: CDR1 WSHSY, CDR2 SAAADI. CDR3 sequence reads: CASSGPGLGTEAFF. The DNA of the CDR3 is TGCGCCAGCAGTGGACCAGGTCTTGGGACTGAAGCTTTCTTT.